The source of this TCR beta chain is a study of shared clonotypes between healthy human individuals. Study-wide findings and caveats: Generation probabilities were higher for clonotypes shared across all four sorted-subset donors than for unshared ones.

Germline CDR1 is MNHEY and CDR2 is SVGAGI. The V end was cut by 6 bases, the J end by 7 bases, with 18 bases between. This CDR3 is built from 15 residues. Profiling relied on immunoSEQ multiplex PCR, and the TCRdb table lists in-frame clones only, not all of them. Here the sample spans some 1 million clones, roughly 75% being singletons. This clone occurred once. Its antigen is not identified. This clonotype was sampled from a man aged 18 to 29 in good health. The chain carries TRBV6-5 and TRBJ1-4, with D maybe TRBD1 (5 bases). Sequencing used memory CD4+ T cells sorted from blood. The subset is: CD45RA-negative fraction. CDR3 sequence (DNA): TGTGCCAGCAGAAACGGGGCGGGACTCTCTGAAAAACTGTTTTTT. It codes for CASRNGAGLSEKLFF.